Given below is one TCR beta chain in context. Its antigen is still unknown. This CDR3 comprises 18 residues. CDR1 SGHVS and CDR2 FNYEAQ come from the germline V gene. With 1 base clipped from V and 0 bases from J, the junction kept 8 bases outside the gene matches. Expressed TCRB transcripts were sequenced after all isolated RNA was converted to cDNA. Reads from naive, central memory and regulatory T cell samples averaged about 3.9 million. Only in-frame clones appear in the TCRdb table, and some are missing; sequencing was by immunoSEQ multiplex PCR. The repertoire includes about 930,000 clones, about a sixth of them detected once, and around 0.02% sits in the top ten. The entry originates in a study of beta chain features in type 1 diabetes. There was one heparinised blood draw per donor, averaging about 116 mL. Without exception, sorted populations had purity beyond 95%. Study results and limitations: In type 1 diabetes patients, VDJ junctions had fewer insertions; deletions at these junctions were more frequent.

The chain has TRBV7-6 and TRBJ2-7, with 11 bases matching TRBD2. Material for sequencing was naive CD4+ T cells from blood. This clonotype originated in a woman under 30 in good health. The CDR3 sequence is CASSLGVAGGSSSYEQYF. The CDR3 DNA reads as TGTGCCAGCAGCTTAGGGGTAGCGGGAGGGTCATCCTCCTACGAGCAGTACTTC.